These T cell receptor beta chains were read from a single sample in a study of blood T cell repertoires in COVID-19. Assay: immunoSEQ multiplex PCR; the TCRdb copy retains only in-frame clones and omits some. The sample consists of tens of thousands of clones, approximately 80% of them appearing once. Sequencing was done on a sample of peripheral blood. The origin of the receptors is a human donor in a cohort sampled during active COVID-19. Each CDR3 is given with its conserved first and last residue. The order of the fields is J gene, clone size, D gene, V gene, CDR3 protein, CDR3 DNA. D genes are given only for firm matches. The listing skips clone size in some rows; elsewhere it reads once, few, many or a size class.

J: TRBJ2-5
size: -
D: -
V: TRBV30
CDR3: CAWGPLGARETQYF
DNA: TGTGCCTGGGGACCACTGGGGGCCCGGGAGACCCAGTACTTC

J: TRBJ2-5
size: once
D: TRBD2
V: TRBV9
CDR3: CASSVGKTGGPYETQYF
DNA: TGTGCCAGCAGCGTAGGAAAAACGGGGGGGCCCTACGAGACCCAGTACTTC

J: TRBJ2-2
size: -
D: -
V: TRBV28
CDR3: CASSLFVQNTGELFF
DNA: TGTGCCAGCAGTTTATTTGTCCAGAACACCGGGGAGCTGTTTTTT

J: TRBJ1-2
size: -
D: TRBD1
V: TRBV28
CDR3: CASSLTGTGRYYGYTF
DNA: TGTGCCAGCAGCCTAACCGGGACAGGGAGATACTATGGCTACACCTTC

J: TRBJ2-1
size: -
D: TRBD2
V: TRBV27
CDR3: CASSLNSPLAGTYNEQFF
DNA: TGTGCCAGCAGTTTAAACTCCCCACTAGCGGGAACTTACAATGAGCAGTTCTTC

J: TRBJ2-3
size: -
D: TRBD1
V: TRBV29-1
CDR3: CSVGSRAGTVTDTQYF
DNA: TGCAGCGTTGGGAGCCGGGCCGGGACAGTCACAGATACGCAGTATTTT

J: TRBJ2-1
size: once
D: TRBD2
V: TRBV6-4
CDR3: CASSDWERGEQFF
DNA: TGTGCCAGCAGTGACTGGGAGCGGGGGGAGCAGTTCTTC

J: TRBJ2-4
size: -
D: TRBD1
V: TRBV2
CDR3: CASRVQGLAKNIQYF
DNA: TGTGCCAGCAGGGTACAGGGGCTAGCCAAAAACATTCAGTACTTC

J: TRBJ1-1
size: -
D: -
V: TRBV6-2/TRBV6-3
CDR3: CASSYVAGTTEAFF
DNA: TGTGCCAGCAGTTACGTGGCGGGGACCACTGAAGCTTTCTTT

J: TRBJ1-6
size: -
D: -
V: TRBV7-2
CDR3: CASSSTGPNNSPLHF
DNA: TGTGCCAGCAGCTCGACTGGCCCCAATAATTCACCCCTCCACTTT

J: TRBJ1-1
size: few
D: -
V: TRBV19
CDR3: CASSIGGGTEAFF
DNA: TGTGCCAGTAGTATAGGGGGAGGTACTGAAGCTTTCTTT

J: TRBJ1-1
size: -
D: -
V: TRBV6-1
CDR3: CASSEARGGRTEAFF
DNA: TGTGCCAGCAGTGAAGCGCGGGGGGGCAGGACTGAAGCTTTCTTT

J: TRBJ1-5
size: few
D: -
V: TRBV7-9
CDR3: CASSLGAGESNQPQHF
DNA: TGTGCCAGCAGCTTAGGAGCAGGGGAAAGCAATCAGCCCCAGCATTTT

J: TRBJ2-2
size: few
D: -
V: TRBV9
CDR3: CASSAGGSPRTGELFF
DNA: TGTGCCAGCAGCGCAGGGGGGTCGCCAAGGACCGGGGAGCTGTTTTTT

J: TRBJ1-2
size: once
D: -
V: TRBV2
CDR3: CASRVTGTNYGYTF
DNA: TGTGCCAGCAGGGTCACAGGGACTAACTATGGCTACACCTTC

J: TRBJ1-1
size: -
D: -
V: TRBV28
CDR3: CASASGTHRRNTEAFF
DNA: TGTGCCAGCGCATCCGGGACACACAGGCGGAACACTGAAGCTTTCTTT

J: TRBJ1-2
size: -
D: -
V: TRBV5-1
CDR3: CASSSDSPPIF
DNA: TGCGCCAGCTCCTCCGACAGCCCTCCTATCTTC

J: TRBJ1-1
size: once
D: -
V: TRBV7-8
CDR3: CASSLGSGFVNTEAFF
DNA: TGTGCCAGCAGCTTAGGCTCGGGATTCGTGAACACTGAAGCTTTCTTT

J: TRBJ2-5
size: -
D: TRBD2
V: TRBV10-1
CDR3: CASSGGGIQETQYF
DNA: TGCGCCAGCAGTGGGGGGGGTATCCAAGAGACCCAGTACTTC

J: TRBJ2-1
size: -
D: TRBD2
V: TRBV19
CDR3: CASSMGGSGNEQFF
DNA: TGTGCCAGTAGTATGGGCGGGAGTGGGAATGAGCAGTTCTTC

J: TRBJ1-2
size: -
D: -
V: TRBV3-1/TRBV3-2
CDR3: CASRRTGPNYGYTF
DNA: TGTGCCAGCAGACGTACAGGACCTAACTATGGCTACACCTTC

J: TRBJ1-2
size: -
D: TRBD1
V: TRBV28
CDR3: CASSRQGSLNYGYTF
DNA: TGTGCCAGCAGTCGACAGGGGTCCCTTAACTATGGCTACACCTTC

J: TRBJ1-3
size: once
D: TRBD1
V: TRBV5-1
CDR3: CASSSTGVPGNTIYF
DNA: TGCGCCAGCAGCTCGACAGGGGTCCCTGGAAACACCATATATTTT

J: TRBJ2-2
size: -
D: TRBD2
V: TRBV19
CDR3: CASSISPASGRVGTGELFF
DNA: TGTGCCAGTAGTATAAGTCCGGCTAGCGGGAGAGTTGGCACCGGGGAGCTGTTTTTT

J: TRBJ1-1
size: -
D: TRBD1
V: TRBV5-4
CDR3: CASSLDRGRSNTEAFF
DNA: TGTGCCAGCAGCCTAGACAGGGGGCGGTCCAACACTGAAGCTTTCTTT

J: TRBJ2-1
size: -
D: -
V: TRBV14
CDR3: CASSLSGEREQFF
DNA: TGTGCCAGCAGCCTCTCGGGGGAACGTGAGCAGTTCTTC

J: TRBJ1-2
size: -
D: -
V: TRBV5-4
CDR3: CASSLGSQPPNYGYTF
DNA: TGTGCCAGCAGCTTGGGGAGCCAGCCTCCTAACTATGGCTACACCTTC

J: TRBJ2-1
size: -
D: TRBD2
V: TRBV6-4
CDR3: CASSEASGGTFNNEQFF
DNA: TGTGCCAGCAGTGAGGCTAGCGGGGGAACTTTTAACAATGAGCAGTTCTTC

J: TRBJ2-7
size: -
D: TRBD1
V: TRBV7-9
CDR3: CASSPGDREGEQYF
DNA: TGTGCCAGCAGCCCAGGGGACAGGGAAGGCGAGCAGTACTTC

J: TRBJ2-3
size: -
D: -
V: TRBV6-2/TRBV6-3
CDR3: CASSFAATRGAGTDTQYF
DNA: TGTGCCAGCAGTTTCGCCGCGACGAGAGGTGCGGGCACAGATACGCAGTATTTT

J: TRBJ1-2
size: -
D: -
V: TRBV7-9
CDR3: CASSAVGGYYGYTF
DNA: TGTGCCAGCAGCGCCGTAGGGGGATACTATGGCTACACCTTC

J: TRBJ2-2
size: -
D: -
V: TRBV3-1/TRBV3-2
CDR3: CASSQVAGELFF
DNA: TGTGCCAGCAGCCAAGTCGCCGGGGAGCTGTTTTTT

J: TRBJ2-2
size: -
D: -
V: TRBV19
CDR3: CASRGRSESGELFF
DNA: TGTGCCAGCAGAGGAAGGAGCGAAAGCGGGGAGCTGTTTTTT